The present T cell receptor beta chain was sequenced within a study of shared clonotypes between healthy human individuals. Study as a whole: Donors had three CD4 naive, three CD4 memory, two CD8 naive and one CD8 memory plate apiece.

The authors distributed each subset's genomic DNA evenly over several immunoSEQ plates. The repertoire was sequenced with immunoSEQ multiplex PCR; TCRdb's copy has only in-frame clones and lacks some. This sample has about 2.3 million clones, with about 92% found just once. With 0 bases removed from V and 4 bases from J, the gap between germline ends came to 10 bases. The germline V gene encodes CDR1 SGDLS and CDR2 YYNGEE. CDR3 length: 14 amino acids. The sequencing sample was made of naive CD4+ T cells from PBMCs. Documented subset: CD45RA+ positively selected. The origin of this receptor is a man between 18 and 29 years old in good health. Some clones in this sample may be carry-over from other donors' samples. V usage is TRBV9 and J usage is TRBJ1-2; D remains unclear. The CDR3 DNA sequence: TGTGCCAGCAGCGTAGAGGCACACCCCTATGGCTACACCTTC. Translated: CASSVEAHPYGYTF.